The 29 T cell receptor beta chains presented below share a single source sample, sequenced in a study of blood T cells in healthy people across ages. A second PCR, run for about 7 to 11 cycles, used a sample-barcoded 5' primer plus a J-beta primer mix. MiXCR, applied by TCRdb to the 5' RACE reads, yields one record per CDR3 protein. The sample lists 1.5 million to 2 million distinct CDR3 sequences; roughly 27% were seen once. Sample: blood. These receptor sequences come from a woman in her twenties or thirties in good health.

In its sample, this clonotype was seen a few times. This sequence joins TRBV15 and TRBJ2-7; TRBD2 agrees at 16 bases. Germline V gives CDR1 LNHNV, CDR2 YYDKDF (reference sequence). The CDR3 totals 17 residues. The trim removed 3 bases at V and 7 bases at J, leaving 9 bases unmatched. The CDR3 loop is CATSRSGTSGRAREQYF. As DNA, the CDR3 is TGTGCCACCAGCAGGTCCGGGACTAGCGGGAGGGCAAGAGAGCAGTACTTC.

Notes on this clonotype: The germline gene is not matched at one end of the junction; a read error may be the cause. This chain joins TRBV9 and TRBJ2-5; 8 bases are shared with TRBD1. Germline V gives CDR1 SGDLS, CDR2 YYNGEE. The CDR3 contains 14 residues. The CDR3 loop is CASSASDREETLYF. The DNA for the CDR3 is TGTGCCAGCAGCGCTTCGGACAGGGAAGAGACCCTGTACTTC.

This clonotype was detected ten times or more. The chain is built from TRBV6-6 and TRBJ1-4; D ambiguous. Germline CDR1 reads MNHNY; CDR2 reads SVGAGI (reference sequence). The CDR3 has 16 amino acids. Trimming took 6 bases from V and 0 from J, leaving 14 bases between them. The CDR3 region has the DNA TGTGCCAGCAGCGGCCACGAGACTGCAACTAATGAAAAACTGTTTTTT. It specifies CASSGHETATNEKLFF.

This clonotype was detected many times. V usage is TRBV24-1 and J usage is TRBJ2-5; tentatively, D is TRBD2 (6 bases). The length of the CDR3 is 14 residues. V was cut by 4 bases and J by 5 bases, with 13 bases left in between. Per the germline V gene, CDR1 is KGHDR and CDR2 is SFDVKD. The CDR3 sequence is CATSEGTSRETQYF. In nucleotides, the CDR3 is TGTGCCACCAGTGAGGGAACTAGCAGGGAGACCCAGTACTTC.

There are many counts of this clonotype. V and J are TRBV10-3 and TRBJ1-2; D gene ambiguous. The ends were cut back, 1 base at V and 4 bases at J, with 7 bases in the middle. Germline-derived CDR1 and CDR2 are ENHRY and SYGVKD. CDR3 length: 13 amino acids. The CDR3 DNA reads TGTGCCATCAGTGAGTTTCAGAGCTATGGCTACACCTTC. Translated, it gives CAISEFQSYGYTF.

This clonotype was seen a few times. The chain has TRBV7-2 and TRBJ1-6, with 9 bases matching TRBD1. This CDR3 contains 17 residues. CDR1 and CDR2 from the germline V gene are SGHTA and FQGNSA. J lost 10 bases, V lost 5 bases, and 15 bases had no gene match. CDR3 in DNA: TGTGCCAGCAGCCTGACCGGACAGGGGACTCTTCAATCACCCCTCCACTTT. Protein product: CASSLTGQGTLQSPLHF.

This clonotype was counted ten times or more. The CDR3 region has the DNA TGCGCCAGCAGCCAAGAACCCCGGGGATTCTACGAGCAGTACTTC. Its translation: CASSQEPRGFYEQYF. The genes are TRBV4-1 and TRBJ2-7, with D perhaps matching TRBD2 (5 bases). Deletions cut 0 bases from V and 3 bases from J, with 12 bases between. The V gene's germline CDR1 is MGHRA and CDR2 YSYEKL. The CDR3 runs 15 residues.

A note on this clonotype: Given a much more abundant clone one base away, this may be a read error. This chain connects TRBV29-1 to TRBJ2-5; 10 nucleotides line up with TRBD2. V lost 3 bases, J lost 11 bases, and 12 bases stayed unmatched. Germline CDR1 reads SQVTM; CDR2 reads ANQGSEA. The CDR3 spans 14 residues. The CDR3 here is CSVDTLAGYNEQYF. The CDR3 DNA is TGCAGCGTTGATACACTAGCGGGATACAATGAGCAGTACTTC.

The rearrangement joins TRBV2 to TRBJ2-7; D is possibly TRBD1 or TRBD2 (6 bases each). CDR1 is SNHLY, CDR2 FYNNEI, per germline. The V end was cut by 5 bases, the J end by 5 bases, with 16 bases between. The CDR3 consists of 14 residues. CDR3 nucleotide sequence: TGTGCCAGCAGTCCACCTTGGGGGGCCGACGAGCAGTACTTC. Protein product: CASSPPWGADEQYF.

The table lists this clonotype with a few counts. The chain is built from TRBV3-1 and TRBJ2-3, with no clear D. This CDR3 has 15 residues. CDR1 LGHDT and CDR2 YNNKEL come from the germline V gene (reference sequence). V was trimmed by 1 base and J by 6 bases, leaving 14 bases between them. DNA for the CDR3: TGTGCCAGCAGCCAAGGGTCTGGCAGAGAGGATACGCAGTATTTT. Translation gives CASSQGSGREDTQYF.

On this clonotype itself: Possible read error: a much larger clone is one base away. The chain couples TRBV3-1 to TRBJ2-5; D is unresolved. Trimming pared 0 bases from V and 11 bases from J, leaving 10 bases between. Germline CDR1 LGHDT, CDR2 YNNKEL (reference sequence). This CDR3 is built from 12 residues. In DNA, the CDR3 is TGTGCCAGCAGCCAAGAGAGAGGAGTGCAGTACTTC. This sequence encodes CASSQERGVQYF.

This clonotype was detected a few times. The chain joins TRBV4-1 to TRBJ1-5; the D gene is possibly TRBD1 (5 bases). The CDR3 has 19 residues. Trimming stripped 2 bases from V and 0 bases from J, with 20 bases between. Germline loops: CDR1 MGHRA, CDR2 YSYEKL. The CDR3 here is CASSQQSGTDFYSNQPQHF. CDR3 DNA sequence: TGCGCCAGCAGCCAACAATCCGGGACGGATTTTTATAGCAATCAGCCCCAGCATTTT.

This clonotype has a handful of counts. CDR3 coding DNA: TGTGCCGTCAGGGGGCAGGGTGGTAATCAGCCCCAGCATTTT. As protein: CAVRGQGGNQPQHF. This chain joins TRBV6-6 and TRBJ1-5; 8 nucleotides match TRBD1. CDR1 and CDR2 from the germline V gene are MNHNY and SVGAGI (reference sequence). Trimming removed 11 bases from V and 4 bases from J; junction bases left unmatched: 10. CDR3 length equals 14 residues.

This chain links TRBV30 with TRBJ1-2, with 8 bases identical to TRBD1. The CDR3 contains 14 residues. Trimming took 3 bases from V and 6 from J; bases not matched to a gene: 9. In germline, CDR1 is GTSNPN, CDR2 SVGIG (reference sequence). The CDR3 nucleotides are TGTGCCTGGAGCTGGACAGGGCTAGGGGATGGCTACACCTTC. It is translated as CAWSWTGLGDGYTF.

This clonotype appeared a few times. The CDR3 region has the DNA TGTGCCAGCAGCTTATTTGCGGGGGGGCCTACAGATACGCAGTATTTT. Encoded protein: CASSLFAGGPTDTQYF. The chain employs TRBV7-3 and TRBJ2-3; 9 bases fit TRBD2. The CDR3 extends over 16 amino acids. V was pared by 2 bases and J by 3 bases, with 6 bases of the junction left unmatched. Per germline, CDR1 SGHTA and CDR2 FQGTGA.

This clonotype was found many times. The V gene is TRBV7-2, the J gene TRBJ2-5, with a possible D match to TRBD2 (7 bases). Germline assignment: CDR1 SGHTA and CDR2 FQGNSA. CDR3 size: 15 residues. V shed 5 bases and J shed 5 bases, with 18 bases lying between them. This chain's CDR3 is CASSPGGLLYETQYF. CDR3 DNA sequence: TGTGCCAGCAGCCCCGGGGGGCTGCTTTACGAGACCCAGTACTTC.

This clonotype showed up many times. CDR3 nucleotides: TGTGCCAGCAGCTTAGGAGCAGGGGCCGGCTATGGCTACACCTTC. Amino acid sequence: CASSLGAGAGYGYTF. The rearrangement uses TRBV7-2 and TRBJ1-2; the D gene is possibly TRBD1 (6 bases). The CDR3 totals 15 residues. CDR1 and CDR2 (germline): SGHTA, FQGNSA. Deletions cut 1 base from V and 4 bases from J, with 13 bases between.

This chain uses TRBV28 with TRBJ2-1; TRBD1 might be the D (5 bases). The CDR3 is made up of 14 amino acids. Trimming pared 5 bases from V and 13 bases from J, leaving 21 bases between. In germline, CDR1 is MDHEN, CDR2 SYDVKM. CDR3 DNA sequence: TGTGCCAGCAGTCGGTTTGCAGGGTTGGAGACCCAGTTCTTC. It encodes CASSRFAGLETQFF.

The V gene is TRBV12-3 or TRBV12-4, the J gene TRBJ2-5; tentative D call: TRBD1 (6 bases). V was pared by 6 bases and J by 7 bases, with 18 bases between. The CDR3 runs to 14 residues. Here the CDR3 reads CASSLQGHPTTQYF. The CDR3 coding sequence is TGTGCCAGCAGCCTACAGGGACACCCCACGACCCAGTACTTC.

The chain links TRBV19 to TRBJ2-7; D is possibly TRBD2 (6 bases). This CDR3 has 14 residues. The germline V gene encodes CDR1 LNHDA and CDR2 SQIVND (reference sequence). V lost 5 bases and J lost 0, with 11 bases in between. The CDR3 DNA reads TGTGCCAGTAGTGCGGGACGGAACTCCTACGAGCAGTACTTC. Translating gives CASSAGRNSYEQYF.

There are many counts of this clonotype. V and J are TRBV10-3 and TRBJ1-5; D gene ambiguous. The CDR3 runs to 14 residues. Germline V gene sequence: CDR1 ENHRY, CDR2 SYGVKD. Trimming cost V 4 bases and J 7 bases, with 14 bases left between them. In DNA, the CDR3 is TGTGCCATCAGTGGGACGGGTGCGGCACAGCCCCAGCATTTT. Protein: CAISGTGAAQPQHF.

The gene calls are TRBV24-1 and TRBJ1-5, with a possible D match to TRBD1 (6 bases). The CDR3 loop spans 17 amino acids. The V end was cut by 11 bases, the J end by 5 bases, with 27 bases between. CDR1 is KGHDR and CDR2 is SFDVKD in the germline V gene. The CDR3 loop reads CAIDGDTGSGLHQPQHF. For the CDR3, the DNA is TGTGCCATCGACGGGGATACAGGGTCGGGATTGCATCAGCCCCAGCATTTT.

This clonotype was observed many times. The chain uses TRBV5-4 and TRBJ2-7, with unresolved D. V shed 7 bases and J shed 0 bases, with 11 bases lying between them. The CDR3 sequence is 13 residues long. Germline V CDR1 and CDR2: SGHNT, YYREEE (reference sequence). CDR3 protein: CASGDARSYEQYF. CDR3 in DNA: TGTGCCAGCGGTGACGCACGCTCCTACGAGCAGTACTTC. Full variable domain (missing parts from reference TRBV5-4 and TRBJ2-7): ETGVTQSPTHLIKTRGQQVTLRCSSQSGHNTVSWYQQALGQGPQFIFQYYREEENGRGNFPPRFSGLQFPNYSSELNVNALELDDSALYLCASGDARSYEQYFGPGTRLTVT.

V gene TRBV5-1 combines with J gene TRBJ2-3; possible D gene TRBD2, 7 bases. V gave up 1 base and J gave up 4 bases, with 13 bases separating them. Germline V CDR1 and CDR2: SGHRS, YFSETQ. The CDR3 extends over 15 amino acids. The CDR3 DNA reads as TGCGCCAGCAGCTTGAACTCGGGGGGCGCAGATACGCAGTATTTT. This codes for CASSLNSGGADTQYF.

This clonotype was recorded once. Its ends do not fully match the called genes, so a read error is possible. Written as DNA, the CDR3 is TGCGCCGGCAGTGATCGGGGTATTAGACCCAAAAACATCCAGTACTTC. As protein: CAGSDRGIRPKNIQYF. The chain is built from TRBV10-2 and TRBJ2-4; D is perhaps TRBD2 (5 bases). CDR1 and CDR2 (germline): WSHSY, SAAADI. The CDR3 is 16 amino acids.

As concerns this clonotype: A much larger clone differs from this one at a single base, so this may be a read error. The DNA of the CDR3 is TGTGCCAACAGCCCACACCTAGGGGTCACAGATACGCAGTATTTT. It encodes CANSPHLGVTDTQYF. This chain uses TRBV7-3 with TRBJ2-3; perhaps TRBD1 as D (5 bases). The CDR3 covers 15 residues. Germline CDR1 is SGHTA and CDR2 is FQGTGA.

This clonotype was found a few times. The rearrangement joins TRBV28 to TRBJ2-1; the D gene is possibly TRBD1 (6 bases). The V gene lost 5 bases and the J gene lost 1 base, with 24 bases spanning the gap. The CDR3 has 19 amino acids. Germline assignment: CDR1 MDHEN and CDR2 SYDVKM. CDR3 bases: TGTGCCAGCAGTCCCAAGTTGATGGGCAGGGGATGGTCCTACAATGAGCAGTTCTTC. Amino acids: CASSPKLMGRGWSYNEQFF.

This clonotype has ten or more counts. The chain combines TRBV7-9 with TRBJ2-1, with D uncertain. The CDR3 length is 15 residues. The germline V and J ends were trimmed by 5 bases and 4 bases, with 15 bases remaining between them. Per the germline V gene, CDR1 is SEHNR and CDR2 is FQNEAQ (reference sequence). The CDR3 sequence is CASSQIGSNYNEQFF. In DNA, the CDR3 is TGTGCCAGCAGCCAGATTGGGTCAAATTACAATGAGCAGTTCTTC.

The chain links TRBV20-1 to TRBJ2-7, with D possibly TRBD2 on 5 matching bases. The CDR3 contains 11 residues. With 6 bases removed from V and 8 bases from J, the gap between germline ends came to 14 bases. The germline CDR1 and CDR2 sequences are DFQATT and SNEGSKA (reference sequence). In nucleotides, the CDR3 is TGCAGTGCCGGACCTAACGGGAAGCAGTACTTC. Translated: CSAGPNGKQYF.